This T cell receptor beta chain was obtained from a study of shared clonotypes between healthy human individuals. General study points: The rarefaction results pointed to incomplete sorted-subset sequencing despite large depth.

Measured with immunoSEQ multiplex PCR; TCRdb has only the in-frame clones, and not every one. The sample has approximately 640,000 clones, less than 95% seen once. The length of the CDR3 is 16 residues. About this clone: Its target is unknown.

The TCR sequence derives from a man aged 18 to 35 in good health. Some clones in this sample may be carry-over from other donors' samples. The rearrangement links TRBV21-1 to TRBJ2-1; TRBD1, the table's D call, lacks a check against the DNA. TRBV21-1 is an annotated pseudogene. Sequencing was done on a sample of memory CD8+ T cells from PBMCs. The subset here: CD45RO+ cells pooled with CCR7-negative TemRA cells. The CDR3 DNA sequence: TGTGCCAGCAGCAGCGGACAGGGACCAACCGGGGATGAGCAGTTCTTC. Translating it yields CASSSGQGPTGDEQFF.